This T cell receptor (beta chain) was captured in a study of blood T cell repertoires in COVID-19 (dated by TCRdb to the early 2020s). Context from the whole study: Samples covering the acute and convalescent phases of COVID-19 were provided by collaborators in the United States, Italy and Spain. Nearly every sample came with metadata listing a de-identified subject ID, COVID-19 status, age in years and sex. Samples came from the ongoing ImmuneRACE study (first 160 participants) plus 1,254 subjects from 6 global collaborators. Deeply sampled blood TCRbeta repertoires from subjects exposed to, actively infected with, or recovered from COVID-19 were included in the dataset. The repertoires were released in a freely available public database meant as a resource for research on the immune response to SARS-CoV-2. HLA class I and class II types, where available, came from metadata supplied by the sample provider rather than from assay-based typing. The material from the prospective study consisted of cDNA or gDNA derived from T cells, B-cell-depleted T cells, or PBMCs. Paper-wide results and their limitations: Clinical and demographic metadata were provided uncurated, with the amount varying by source and participant.

Spanning cysteine to phenylalanine, the CDR3 consists of 16 amino acids. The DNA shown is the 48-base CDR3, in frame from base 1. In regard to this clone: The antigen it recognizes is unknown. The input lacks base qualities; no much larger clone sits a single base away.

TCRbeta CDR3 regions were amplified from genomic DNA by means of the immunoSEQ Assay, a bias-controlled multiplex PCR. Per the original workflow: The number of nucleated cells in each sample was estimated from the amplification of reference gene primers within the assay. To quantify the absolute abundance of each unique TCRbeta CDR3 rearrangement, sequence reads were collapsed and filtered. For each sample, productive Simpson clonality was calculated as the square root of Simpson's diversity index across productive rearrangements. In its TCRdb copy, this immuneACCESS table keeps in-frame sequences only and misses some clones. Where compared with another copy, unresolved V genes explain less than half of these, and the others have no known cause. The V and J calls and clone size were taken over from that table, and D and trimming were inferred from the DNA. The sample records roughly 26,000 clones, approximately 66% of which are singletons. The ten largest clones add up to about 7.3% of the sample.

The collaborating institutions used their own protocols to collect whole blood in K2EDTA tubes. For TCRbeta analysis, collaborators shipped samples as frozen whole blood, isolated PBMCs, or DNA extracted from either of those sample types. The rearranged segments are TRBV21-1 and TRBJ2-7; TRBD2 is the table's D call and was not checked against the DNA. TRBV21-1 is a known pseudogene. Material: peripheral blood. The clonotype was recovered from a man in his fifties or sixties with active or convalescent COVID-19. DNA sequence: TGTGCCAGCCCCGAAAGGATATGGGGGGGCAGCTACGAGCAGTACTTC. It codes for CASPERIWGGSYEQYF.